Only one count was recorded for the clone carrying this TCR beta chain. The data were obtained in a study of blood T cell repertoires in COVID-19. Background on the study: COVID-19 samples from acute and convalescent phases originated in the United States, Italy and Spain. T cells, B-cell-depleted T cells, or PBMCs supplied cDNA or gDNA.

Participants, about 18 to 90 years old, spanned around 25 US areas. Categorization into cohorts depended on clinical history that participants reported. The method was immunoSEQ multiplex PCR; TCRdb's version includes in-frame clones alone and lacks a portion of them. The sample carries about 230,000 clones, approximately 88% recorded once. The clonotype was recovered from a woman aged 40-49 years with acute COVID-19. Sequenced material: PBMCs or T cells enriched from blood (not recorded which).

CDR3: CASQEDRRGYEQYV. CDR3 bases: TGTGCCAGCCAGGAAGACCGCAGGGGCTACGAGCAGTACGTC. The genes are TRBV19 and TRBJ2-7; possible D gene TRBD1, 6 bases. Germline V lookup: CDR1 LNHDA, CDR2 SQIVND (reference sequence). The CDR3 consists of 14 residues. The germline V and J ends were trimmed by 9 bases and 3 bases, with 18 bases remaining between them.